This is a list of T cell receptor beta chains from one sample in a study of T-cell memory formation after mild COVID-19. From the 5' RACE reads, TCRdb called clonotypes with MiXCR, one entry per CDR3 protein. Here the sample spans about half a million distinct CDR3 sequences, about 20% being singletons. Source material: PBMCs or a T cell subset sorted from them (not recorded which). The source is an adult woman who had mild COVID-19 (a few samples of this study predate the infection). Cell type and time point are not known. Both conserved end residues are part of each CDR3. D genes are given only for firm matches. Size is omitted from some rows. Given values are once, few, many or a class for expanded clones.

J gene	V gene	D gene	clone size	CDR3 protein	CDR3 DNA
TRBJ2-7	TRBV5-5	-	-	CASSASWWGTSYEQYF	TGTGCCAGCAGCGCATCCTGGTGGGGTACCTCCTACGAGCAGTACTTC
TRBJ2-7	TRBV3-1	TRBD2	few	CASSQVSRGTLEQYF	TGTGCCAGCAGCCAAGTGTCGCGGGGGACCCTCGAGCAGTACTTC
TRBJ2-7	TRBV19	-	few	CASSIPGPYEQYF	TGTGCCAGTAGTATCCCGGGACCCTACGAGCAGTACTTC
TRBJ1-1	TRBV4-1	-	-	CASSQGGITEAFF	TGCGCCAGCAGCCAAGGCGGGATCACTGAAGCTTTCTTT
TRBJ1-1	TRBV12-3/TRBV12-4	TRBD1	few	CASSKIHRGRLGREAFF	TGTGCCAGCAGTAAAATCCACAGGGGGCGCTTAGGGCGCGAAGCTTTCTTT
TRBJ1-1	TRBV19	-	-	CASNPGTHTEAFF	TGTGCCAGTAACCCCGGGACGCACACTGAAGCTTTCTTT
TRBJ1-2	TRBV29-1	-	-	CSVALHLEGANGYTF	TGCAGCGTTGCTCTCCACCTCGAAGGGGCAAATGGCTACACCTTC
TRBJ2-2	TRBV30	-	-	CAWRKLAGTGELFF	TGTGCCTGGAGGAAGTTGGCAGGGACCGGGGAGCTGTTTTTT
TRBJ2-2	TRBV12-3/TRBV12-4	-	-	CASSLGLGRKFTGELFF	TGTGCCAGCAGTTTAGGACTGGGAAGGAAATTCACCGGGGAGCTGTTTTTT
TRBJ2-2	TRBV5-1	-	many	CASSLAANTGELFF	TGCGCCAGCAGCTTGGCGGCAAACACCGGGGAGCTGTTTTTT
TRBJ1-2	TRBV20-1	-	-	CSAPQGLQKGGYTF	TGCAGTGCTCCCCAGGGCCTCCAGAAGGGTGGCTACACCTTC
TRBJ1-1	TRBV5-1	-	once	CASSLASGGITEAFF	TGCGCCAGCAGCTTGGCCTCGGGCGGGATTACTGAAGCTTTCTTT
TRBJ2-5	TRBV7-2	-	-	CASSQYEQGYQETQYF	TGTGCCAGCAGCCAATATGAACAGGGCTACCAAGAGACCCAGTACTTC
TRBJ1-2	TRBV12-3/TRBV12-4	-	-	CASSLRGAPDGYTF	TGTGCCAGCAGTTTACGAGGGGCCCCTGATGGCTACACCTTC
TRBJ1-2	TRBV12-3/TRBV12-4	-	-	CASSLKPSGQRRSYTF	TGTGCCAGCAGTTTAAAGCCCTCAGGACAGCGTAGGAGCTACACCTTC
TRBJ2-1	TRBV4-3	TRBD2	many	CASSQDNGRADGSYNEQFF	TGCGCCAGCAGCCAAGATAACGGGAGGGCCGACGGCTCCTACAATGAGCAGTTCTTC
TRBJ1-2	TRBV9	TRBD1	once	CASSTDRDSTYYGYTF	TGTGCCAGCAGCACAGACCGGGACAGCACTTACTATGGATACACCTTC
TRBJ1-1	TRBV9	-	-	CASSPTDNEGTEAFF	TGTGCCAGCAGCCCCACGGACAACGAGGGGACTGAAGCTTTCTTT
TRBJ1-2	TRBV12-3/TRBV12-4	TRBD1	-	CASSLAGGVTNYGYTF	TGTGCCAGCAGTTTGGCAGGGGGCGTCACTAACTATGGCTACACCTTC
TRBJ1-2	TRBV12-3/TRBV12-4	-	few	CASRYPADGGPRGYGYTF	TGTGCCAGCAGGTACCCCGCAGACGGAGGGCCGAGGGGCTATGGCTACACCTTC
TRBJ2-2	TRBV6-2/TRBV6-3	-	-	CASSYWRLTNTGELFF	TGTGCCAGCAGTTATTGGAGACTAACGAACACCGGGGAGCTGTTTTTT
TRBJ2-3	TRBV7-2	-	-	CASSLKTSTDTQYF	TGTGCCAGCAGCTTAAAGACTAGCACAGATACGCAGTATTTT
TRBJ1-2	TRBV7-9	-	-	CASTDPANYGYTF	TGTGCCAGCACCGATCCGGCTAACTATGGCTACACCTTC
TRBJ2-5	TRBV28	-	few	CASSSPQGLKTQYF	TGTGCCAGCAGTTCCCCACAGGGTCTAAAGACCCAGTACTTC
TRBJ2-2	TRBV30	-	-	CAWKRGFTGELFF	TGTGCCTGGAAACGCGGGTTCACCGGGGAGCTGTTTTTT
TRBJ1-6	TRBV6-2/TRBV6-3	TRBD1	few	CASSLSPGTGGSPLHF	TGTGCCAGCAGTTTATCCCCCGGGACAGGGGGTTCACCCCTCCACTTT
TRBJ2-1	TRBV4-1	TRBD2	-	CASSQNSGRNEQFF	TGCGCCAGCAGCCAGAATAGCGGGAGAAATGAGCAGTTCTTC
TRBJ2-6	TRBV6-2/TRBV6-3	-	-	CASRNIRDNSGANVLTF	TGTGCCAGCAGAAACATAAGGGACAACTCTGGGGCCAACGTCCTGACTTTC
TRBJ2-7	TRBV20-1	-	few	CSARDLAEAYEQYF	TGCAGTGCTAGAGATCTGGCGGAGGCCTACGAGCAGTACTTC
TRBJ1-4	TRBV7-2	TRBD1	-	CASSFRGTGNEKLFF	TGTGCCAGCAGCTTTAGGGGGACAGGGAATGAAAAACTGTTTTTT
TRBJ1-1	TRBV20-1	-	-	CSASLGIWNTEAFF	TGCAGTGCTAGTTTAGGGATATGGAACACTGAAGCTTTCTTT
TRBJ2-3	TRBV12-3/TRBV12-4	-	few	CASSLASGGGQLDTQYF	TGTGCCAGCAGTTTAGCGAGCGGCGGGGGCCAACTAGATACGCAGTATTTT
TRBJ2-1	TRBV11-3	-	few	CASSAGLYNEQFF	TGTGCCAGCAGCGCGGGACTGTACAATGAGCAGTTCTTC
TRBJ1-4	TRBV19	-	-	CASSIEWGSTNEKLFF	TGTGCCAGTAGTATAGAGTGGGGTTCAACTAATGAAAAACTGTTTTTT
TRBJ2-5	TRBV7-2	TRBD2	few	CASSSGLAVYQETQYF	TGTGCCAGCAGCTCAGGACTAGCGGTCTACCAAGAGACCCAGTACTTC
TRBJ1-1	TRBV7-9	-	few	CASSLRDGQNTEAFF	TGTGCCAGCAGCTTAAGGGACGGCCAGAACACTGAAGCTTTCTTT
TRBJ2-5	TRBV7-6	TRBD1	few	CASSFDRGAGETQYF	TGTGCCAGCAGCTTTGACAGGGGCGCAGGGGAGACCCAGTACTTC
TRBJ1-1	TRBV5-1	-	-	CASSYHGVTEAFF	TGCGCCAGCAGCTACCACGGGGTCACTGAAGCTTTCTTT
TRBJ2-3	TRBV11-2	TRBD2	-	CASIPQLAGGSTDTQYF	TGTGCCAGCATTCCCCAACTAGCGGGAGGGTCCACAGATACGCAGTATTTT
TRBJ2-7	TRBV5-1	-	few	CASSNGDLTYEQYF	TGCGCCAGCAGCAACGGGGACTTGACCTACGAGCAGTACTTC
TRBJ2-5	TRBV5-4	-	-	CASSSSGTELQETQYF	TGTGCCAGCAGCTCGAGTGGCACAGAACTACAAGAGACCCAGTACTTC
TRBJ1-1	TRBV4-2	-	once	CASSQDWGQDTEAFF	TGTGCCAGCAGCCAAGATTGGGGTCAGGACACTGAAGCTTTCTTT
TRBJ2-1	TRBV11-2	TRBD1	-	CASSEWDRGPDNEQFF	TGTGCCAGCAGCGAGTGGGACAGGGGACCGGACAATGAGCAGTTCTTC